Presented here are 3 T cell receptor beta chains from one specimen sequenced in a study of graft-versus-host responses after intestinal transplantation. For these TCRs, the target antigens are not known. Libraries were prepared by immunoSEQ multiplex PCR; TCRdb keeps only in-frame clonotypes and omits some of them. The sample has 40,000 to 55,000 clones; less than 85% are singletons. The source material was unstimulated CD4+ T cells sorted from spleen or lymph node cells, sampled before transplant. The source of these receptors is a human donor who was the organ donor for an intestinal transplant.

The chain is built from TRBV10-3 and TRBJ2-3; 13 nucleotides line up with TRBD2. After removal of 4 bases from V and 2 bases from J, the junction contained 3 bases not matched to a gene. Germline lookup yields CDR1 ENHRY and CDR2 SYGVKD. The CDR3 spans 16 residues. The DNA for the CDR3 is TGTGCCATCAGTGTCGGACTAGCGGGGGCCACAGATACGCAGTATTTT. It is translated as CAISVGLAGATDTQYF.

V gene TRBV5-1 combines with J gene TRBJ2-5; perhaps TRBD1 as D (5 bases). V was pared by 1 base and J by 2 bases, with 9 bases between. The CDR3 sequence is 14 residues long. From germline, CDR1 is SGHRS and CDR2 YFSETQ. This CDR3 reads CASSLMAGQETQYF. The CDR3, as DNA: TGCGCCAGCAGCTTGATGGCAGGGCAAGAGACCCAGTACTTC.

V usage is TRBV6-1 and J usage is TRBJ1-5; the D is unclear. The ends were cut back, 5 bases at V and 6 bases at J, with 5 bases in the middle. The CDR3 is 11 amino acids. The germline V gene encodes CDR1 MNHNS and CDR2 SASEGT. In nucleotides, the CDR3 is TGTGCCAGCAGTTTAGGTCAGCCCCAGCATTTT. Its protein is CASSLGQPQHF.